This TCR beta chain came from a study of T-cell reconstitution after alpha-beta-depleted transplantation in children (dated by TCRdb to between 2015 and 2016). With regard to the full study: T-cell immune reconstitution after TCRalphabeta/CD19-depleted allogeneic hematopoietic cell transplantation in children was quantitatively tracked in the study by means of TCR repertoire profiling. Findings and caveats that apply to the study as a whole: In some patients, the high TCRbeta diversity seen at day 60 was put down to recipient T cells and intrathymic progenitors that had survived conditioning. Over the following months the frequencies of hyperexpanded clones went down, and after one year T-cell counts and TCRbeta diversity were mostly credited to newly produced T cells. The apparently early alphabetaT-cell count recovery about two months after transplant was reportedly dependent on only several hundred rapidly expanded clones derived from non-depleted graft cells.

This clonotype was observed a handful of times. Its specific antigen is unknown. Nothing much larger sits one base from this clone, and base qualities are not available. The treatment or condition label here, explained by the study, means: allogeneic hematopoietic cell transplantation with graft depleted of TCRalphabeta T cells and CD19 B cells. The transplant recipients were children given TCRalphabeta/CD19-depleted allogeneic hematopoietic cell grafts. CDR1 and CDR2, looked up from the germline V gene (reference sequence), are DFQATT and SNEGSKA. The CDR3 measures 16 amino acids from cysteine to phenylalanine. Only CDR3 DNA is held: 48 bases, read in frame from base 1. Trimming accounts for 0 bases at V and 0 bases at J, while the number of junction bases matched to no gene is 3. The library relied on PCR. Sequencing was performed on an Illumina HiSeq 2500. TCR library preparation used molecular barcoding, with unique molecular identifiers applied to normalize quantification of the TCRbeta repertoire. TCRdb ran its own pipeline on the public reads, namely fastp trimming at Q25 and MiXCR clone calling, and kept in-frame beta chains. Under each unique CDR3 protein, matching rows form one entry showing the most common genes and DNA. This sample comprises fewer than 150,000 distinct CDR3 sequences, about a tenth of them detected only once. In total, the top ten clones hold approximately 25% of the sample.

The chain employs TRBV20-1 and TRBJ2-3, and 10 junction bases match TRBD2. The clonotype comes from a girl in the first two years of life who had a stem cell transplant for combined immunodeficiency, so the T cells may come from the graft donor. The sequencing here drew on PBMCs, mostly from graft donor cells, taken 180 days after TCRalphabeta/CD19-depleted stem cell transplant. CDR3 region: CSARDSGGYSTDTQYF. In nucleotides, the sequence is TGCAGTGCTAGAGATAGCGGGGGGTATAGCACAGATACGCAGTATTTT.